This T cell receptor (beta chain) is drawn from a study of technical replicates of blood from several donors (dated by TCRdb to about 2017). Sequences GTSNPN (CDR1) and SVGIG (CDR2) are obtained from the germline V gene (reference sequence). Inclusive of the bounding cysteine and phenylalanine, the CDR3 is 16 residues long. This entry keeps only the CDR3 DNA: 48 bases, framed from base 1. The junction shows trimming of 1 base on V and 2 bases on J, plus 17 bases between the germline ends. Libraries were prepared through the immunoSEQ multiplex PCR assay. TCRdb limited this immuneACCESS table to in-frame rearrangements with V and J called. A share of clones is missing; checked studies link under half to unresolved V genes, and the rest is unexplained. Across this sample there are 75,000 to 85,000 clones, with 70% to 90% seen only once. The top ten hold roughly 4% of the sample. This clone was found once. The specificity of this receptor is unknown. No base qualities exist here, and no much larger clone lies one base off it.

The clonotype originates from a human donor in good health. Some clones in this sample may be carry-over from other donors' samples. The chain links TRBV30 with TRBJ1-1; matching of 5 bases hints at TRBD1 as the D gene. The sequenced sample was PBMCs. Here the CDR3 is given as CAWSGRAGLLNTEAFF. The base sequence is TGTGCCTGGAGTGGGAGGGCAGGGTTGTTAAACACTGAAGCTTTCTTT.